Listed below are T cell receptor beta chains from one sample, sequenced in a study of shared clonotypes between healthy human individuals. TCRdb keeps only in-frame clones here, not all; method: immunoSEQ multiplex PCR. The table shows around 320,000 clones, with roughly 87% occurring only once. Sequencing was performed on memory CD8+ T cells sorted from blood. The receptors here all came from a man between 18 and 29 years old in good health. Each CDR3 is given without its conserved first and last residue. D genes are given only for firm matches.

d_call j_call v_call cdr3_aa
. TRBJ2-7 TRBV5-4 ASSPGGLGSYEQY
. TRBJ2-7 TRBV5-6 ASSPEGGFEYEQY
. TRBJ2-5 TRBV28 ASSPDFGEETQY
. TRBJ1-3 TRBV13 ASSLLFDGMRGFRNTIY
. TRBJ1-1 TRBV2 ASRDRPDTEAF
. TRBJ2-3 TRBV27 ASSPWGGWKTDTQY
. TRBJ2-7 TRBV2 AVTGGDSYEQY
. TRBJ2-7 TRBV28 ASSLGLGGFYEQY
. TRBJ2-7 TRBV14 ASSPQGFGTYEQY
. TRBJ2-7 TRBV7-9 ASSVSYEQY
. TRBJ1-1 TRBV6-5 ASSYGVSTEAF
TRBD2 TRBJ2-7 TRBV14 ASSPGLAVPWEQY
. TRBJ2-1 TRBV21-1 ASSLRTGRSYNEQF
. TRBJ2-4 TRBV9 ASSARGLTKNIQY
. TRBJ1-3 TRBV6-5 ASSRGPGNTIY
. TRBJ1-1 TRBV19 ASRLDWDGRHEAF
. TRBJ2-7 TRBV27 ASSPQPTGTIYEQY
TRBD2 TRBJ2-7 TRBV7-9 ASSLIPGGGDYEQY
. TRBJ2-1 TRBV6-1 ASSEREGFEKDNEQF
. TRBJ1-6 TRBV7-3 ASSSLNHREDNSPLH
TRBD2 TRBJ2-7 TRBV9 ASSVGASGTYEQY
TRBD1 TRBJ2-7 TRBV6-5 ASSYSAGGYEQY
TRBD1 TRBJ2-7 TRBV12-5 ASGSKRDRAYEQY
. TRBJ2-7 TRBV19 ASSPRGLSYEQY
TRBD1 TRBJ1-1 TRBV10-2 ASVEGAAEAF
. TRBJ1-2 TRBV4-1 ASSQVWARDKNYGYT
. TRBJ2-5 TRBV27 ASSLGAQRVETQY
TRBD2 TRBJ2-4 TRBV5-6 ASSLEGLAENIQY
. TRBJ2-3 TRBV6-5 ASSYSRGSTDTQY
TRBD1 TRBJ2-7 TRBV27 ASSLIGTGVFYEQY
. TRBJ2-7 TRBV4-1 ASSQVTGEQY